These 25 T cell receptor beta chains came from one sample sequenced in a study of T cells in Graves' hyperthyroidism and ophthalmopathy (dated by TCRdb to between 2018 and 2020). Library construction relied on multiplex PCR. The reads were generated on an Illumina HiSeq 2000. The TCR beta CDR3 regions were amplified from the RNA transcripts. The TCR CDR3 was subjected to a first round of RT-PCR using the HTBI primer set and the Qiagen OneStep RT-PCR kit. The public reads were reprocessed in TCRdb via fastp at Q25 and MiXCR, keeping in-frame beta chains. All rows with the same CDR3 protein become a single entry with the most common DNA and genes. In all, the sample holds about half a million distinct CDR3 sequences, and approximately 23% of those were seen once. The top ten clones comprise 45% to 55% of the sample. Sequencing was performed on blood. All receptors come from a woman in her seventies with Graves' ophthalmopathy.

For this clonotype: One end of the junction varies from germline; a read error may be responsible. The rearrangement uses TRBV7-2 and TRBJ1-1; D perhaps matches TRBD1 (5 bases). The CDR3 has 16 amino acids. CDR1 SGHTA and CDR2 FQGNSA come from the germline V gene. In DNA form, the CDR3 reads TGTGCCGGCAGCCCGGGGCCTGAGGGGATGAACACTGAAGCTTTCTTT. As protein: CAGSPGPEGMNTEAFF.

The chain combines TRBV6-1 with TRBJ2-4; 7 nucleotides align to TRBD1. Germline V CDR1 and CDR2: MNHNS, SASEGT. This CDR3 is built from 16 residues. Trimming removed 1 base from V and 1 base from J; junction bases left unmatched: 4. As DNA, the CDR3 is TGTGCCAGCAGTGAAGGAGGGGGCTACGCCAAAAACATTCAGTACTTC. Its translation is CASSEGGGYAKNIQYF.

This clonotype was seen many times. V and J are TRBV27 and TRBJ2-5; no firm D call. Germline-derived CDR1 and CDR2 are MNHEY and SMNVEV (reference sequence). Trimming took off 5 bases at V and 7 bases at J, with 8 bases between the two ends. There are 11 residues in the CDR3. The CDR3 is CASSNRVTQYF. The CDR3 nucleotides read TGTGCCAGCAGTAACCGTGTGACCCAGTACTTC.

This chain's CDR3 is CGGGEPTPLHF. CDR3 bases: TGCGGTGGGGGGGAACCAACACCCCTCCACTTT. This chain connects TRBV20-1 to TRBJ1-6; D might be TRBD1 (5 bases). The CDR3 runs to 11 residues. Germline CDR1 reads DFQATT; CDR2 reads SNEGSKA (reference sequence).

This sequence joins TRBV18 and TRBJ2-6, with D tentatively TRBD2 (5 bases). The CDR3 sequence is 16 residues long. Germline V lookup: CDR1 KGHSH, CDR2 LQKENI. V gave up 2 bases and J gave up 4 bases, with 12 bases separating them. As DNA, the CDR3 is TGTGCCAGCTCACCAATTACCCCGGGAGGGGCCAACGTCCTGACTTTC. Protein sequence: CASSPITPGGANVLTF.

This clonotype was counted only a few times. The chain couples TRBV2 to TRBJ2-3, with 12 bases fitting TRBD2. The CDR3 spans 15 residues. The V gene end was trimmed by 6 bases and the J gene end by 9 bases; junction bases not matched to a gene: 10. Germline lookup yields CDR1 SNHLY and CDR2 FYNNEI. The CDR3 region has the DNA TGTGCCAGCAGACCCTGGACTAGCGGGAAGGACACGCAGTATTTT. Translated: CASRPWTSGKDTQYF.

The gene calls are TRBV20-1 and TRBJ2-7, with TRBD2 matching 7 bases. V dropped 0 bases and J dropped 6; count of bases not matched to a gene: 2. The germline V gene encodes CDR1 DFQATT and CDR2 SNEGSKA (reference sequence). CDR3 size: 12 residues. The CDR3 is CSARDGRAEQYF. CDR3 in DNA: TGCAGTGCTAGAGATGGGAGGGCCGAGCAGTACTTC.

This clonotype turned up a few times. The V and J genes are TRBV5-1 and TRBJ2-1; 7 nucleotides align to TRBD2. The CDR3 length is 15 residues. V dropped 0 bases and J dropped 4; count of bases not matched to a gene: 4. Germline V gives CDR1 SGHRS, CDR2 YFSETQ. CDR3 loop: CASSLASGDYNEQFF. The CDR3 nucleotides read TGCGCCAGCAGCTTGGCTAGCGGAGATTACAATGAGCAGTTCTTC.

This chain uses TRBV6-5 with TRBJ1-5; unclear D gene. CDR3 length: 14 residues. With 2 bases removed from V and 9 bases from J, the gap between germline ends came to 14 bases. Germline-derived CDR1 and CDR2 are MNHEY and SVGAGI. The CDR3 loop reads CASSYELGLGPQHF. As DNA, the CDR3 is TGTGCCAGCAGTTACGAGCTGGGTCTGGGGCCCCAGCATTTT.

This clonotype came up a few times. The chain employs TRBV11-2 and TRBJ1-3, with 7 bases fitting TRBD1. The ends lost 5 bases at V and 0 bases at J; junction bases unmatched: 4. This CDR3 comprises 15 residues. Germline V gene data show CDR1 as SGHAT and CDR2 as FQNNGV. The CDR3 bases are TGTGCCAGCAGCCTGGGACAGTTCTCTGGAAACACCATATATTTT. This gives the protein CASSLGQFSGNTIYF.

There are a few counts of this clonotype. The chain employs TRBV7-9 and TRBJ1-4, with 9 nucleotides matching TRBD1. J gave up 10 bases and V 4 bases, and 4 bases lay outside the gene matches. Germline V lookup: CDR1 SEHNR, CDR2 FQNEAQ (reference sequence). The CDR3 is 13 residues long. The CDR3 nucleotides read TGTGCCAGCAGCTCTACAGGGGGCGGAAAACTGTTTTTT. Translation: CASSSTGGGKLFF. The whole variable domain, filled in from reference TRBV7-9 and TRBJ1-4, reads DTGVSQNPRHKITKRGQNVTFRCDPISEHNRLYWYRQTLGQGPEFLTYFQNEAQLEKSRLLSDRFSAERPKGSFSTLEIQRTEQGDSAMYLCASSSTGGGKLFFGSGTQLSVL.

The chain carries TRBV11-1 and TRBJ2-1, with 10 bases that match TRBD1. The germline V gene has CDR1 SGHAT and CDR2 FQDESV (reference sequence). This CDR3 region has 17 residues. The junction had 13 bases not matched to a gene; V was cut back by 8 bases and J by 3 bases. CDR3 in amino acids: CASRGQGRRSYYNEQFF. CDR3 sequence (DNA): TGTGCCAGCCGGGGACAGGGGAGGAGGAGCTACTACAATGAGCAGTTCTTC. The variable domain in full, with the rest retrieved from reference TRBV11-1 and TRBJ2-1, is EAEVAQSPRYKITEKSQAVAFWCDPISGHATLYWYRQILGQGPELLVQFQDESVVDDSQLPKDRFSAERLKGVDSTLKIQPAELGDSAMYLCASRGQGRRSYYNEQFFGPGTRLTVL.

This clonotype showed up just a few times. The rearrangement uses TRBV19 and TRBJ2-7; 7 nucleotides agree with TRBD2. Looked up from germline, CDR1 is LNHDA and CDR2 is SQIVND (reference sequence). With V trimmed by 5 bases and J by 3 bases, 1 base remained unmatched. CDR3 length: 12 residues. In DNA form, the CDR3 reads TGTGCCAGTAGTGCGGGAGTCTACGAGCAGTACTTC. Protein: CASSAGVYEQYF. The variable domain in full, completed from reference TRBV19 and TRBJ2-7, reads DGGITQSPKYLFRKEGQNVTLSCEQNLNHDAMYWYRQDPGQGLRLIYYSQIVNDFQKGDIAEGYSVSREKKESFPLTVTSAQKNPTAFYLCASSAGVYEQYFGPGTRLTVT.

This clonotype was picked up many times. The genes are TRBV28 and TRBJ1-5; D is possibly TRBD1 (6 bases). V gave up 7 bases and J gave up 2 bases, with 18 bases separating them. This CDR3 is built from 16 residues. Germline V gives CDR1 MDHEN, CDR2 SYDVKM. The DNA for the CDR3 is TGTGCCAGCATTAATCTAGGGGGAAGAGGCAATCAGCCCCAGCATTTT. It is translated as CASINLGGRGNQPQHF.

The CDR3 DNA follows: TGTGCCAGCAGTCAATATACCAGGACAGGGAGGGAAGCTTTCTTT. This sequence encodes CASSQYTRTGREAFF. The chain uses TRBV12-3 or TRBV12-4 and TRBJ1-1, with 8 nucleotides matching TRBD1. The CDR3 consists of 15 residues. V shed 5 bases, J shed 8 bases, and the junction held 13 bases outside the gene matches.

This clonotype showed up just a few times. V is TRBV18 and J is TRBJ2-7, with a tentative D call TRBD2 (6 bases). The CDR3 extends over 14 amino acids. Trimming left V 3 bases short and J 4 bases short, with 13 bases between. Germline CDR1 is KGHSH and CDR2 is LQKENI. This chain's CDR3 is CASSPSREAYEQYF. CDR3 sequence (DNA): TGTGCCAGCTCACCGTCGCGGGAAGCATACGAGCAGTACTTC.

This clonotype was counted a few times. The chain carries TRBV30 and TRBJ2-1, with D possibly TRBD1 on 5 matching bases. CDR1 GTSNPN and CDR2 SVGIG come from the germline V gene (reference sequence). The CDR3 length is 16 residues. V was clipped by 2 bases and J by 1 base, with 15 bases between them. CDR3 sequence: CAWSIGAGASYNEQFF. The CDR3 DNA reads as TGTGCCTGGAGTATAGGGGCTGGTGCGTCCTACAATGAGCAGTTCTTC.

This clonotype was seen a handful of times. The chain uses TRBV12-5 and TRBJ2-1; a possible D gene is TRBD2 (5 bases). There are 15 residues in the CDR3. The germline V gene encodes CDR1 LGHNT and CDR2 FRNRAP. Trimming left V 2 bases short and J 5 bases short, with 13 bases between. Here the CDR3 DNA reads TGTGCTAGTGGTTTGCCCGTACGGGGTCACAATGAGCAGTTCTTC. The encoded protein is CASGLPVRGHNEQFF.

This clonotype has just a few counts. This rearrangement joins TRBV29-1 to TRBJ1-4, with D perhaps TRBD1 (5 bases). The germline CDR1 and CDR2 sequences are SQVTM and ANQGSEA. The CDR3 has 11 residues. The V end lost 3 bases, the J end lost 12 bases, and 11 bases lay between the germline ends. CDR3 region: CSVEIGGELFF. For the CDR3, the DNA is TGCAGCGTTGAGATCGGGGGTGAACTGTTTTTT.

There are a few counts of this clonotype. The chain links TRBV7-8 to TRBJ2-2; unclear D gene. V lost 1 base and J lost 6, with 12 bases in between. The length of the CDR3 is 15 residues. CDR1 is SGHVS and CDR2 is FQNEAQ in the germline V gene. CDR3 in amino acids: CASSLVPLRAGELFF. The CDR3 DNA is TGTGCCAGCAGCTTAGTTCCACTAAGGGCCGGGGAGCTGTTTTTT.

This clonotype has at least ten counts. The chain couples TRBV6-1 to TRBJ2-1; TRBD2 agrees at 10 bases. The CDR3 loop spans 15 amino acids. V dropped 5 bases and J dropped 9; count of bases not matched to a gene: 10. Germline CDR1 MNHNS, CDR2 SASEGT. Here the CDR3 reads CASSPPSGRPVEQFF. CDR3 nucleotides: TGTGCCAGCAGTCCCCCTAGCGGGAGACCGGTTGAGCAGTTCTTC.

V gene TRBV2 combines with J gene TRBJ2-7; the D call may be TRBD1 or TRBD2 (5 bases each). The V gene's germline CDR1 is SNHLY and CDR2 FYNNEI. Trimming removed 5 bases at V and 9 bases at J, with 23 bases between. The length of the CDR3 is 15 residues. The CDR3 spells CASSKGLQRRTGQYF. Here the CDR3 DNA reads TGTGCCAGCAGTAAGGGGCTACAGCGGAGAACCGGGCAGTACTTC.

This clonotype has a count of ten or more. V is TRBV12-3 or TRBV12-4 and J is TRBJ1-5, with 7 bases lining up with TRBD1. There are 17 residues in the CDR3. Trimming cost V 5 bases and J 6 bases; bases outside gene matches: 16. This CDR3 reads CASSLRTGAGVGQPQHF. The CDR3 DNA is TGTGCCAGCAGTCTCCGGACAGGAGCGGGGGTAGGTCAGCCCCAGCATTTT.

CDR3 sequence reads: CASSGGGRGTDTQYF. The CDR3 DNA is TGTGCCAGCAGCGGGGGCGGGAGGGGCACAGATACGCAGTATTTT. The chain uses TRBV3-1 and TRBJ2-3; TRBD2 agrees at 9 bases. Germline trimming cut 5 bases from V and 1 base from J; bases unmatched to any gene: 4. Germline V gene lookup returns CDR1 LGHDT and CDR2 YNNKEL (reference sequence). CDR3 length: 15 residues.

In the case of this clonotype: Possible read error: a much larger clone is one base away. No conserved phenylalanine or tryptophan is present at the end of the CDR3, so a read error is the likely explanation. The chain combines TRBV12-3 or TRBV12-4 with TRBJ1-1; TRBD1 might be the D (5 bases). This CDR3 contains 13 residues. V gave up 6 bases and J gave up 0 bases, with 8 bases separating them. The CDR3 sequence is CASSGTLNTEAFL. The CDR3 DNA follows: TGTGCCAGCAGCGGGACGTTGAACACTGAAGCTTTCCTT.